This is a list of T cell receptor beta chains from one sample in a study of blood T cells in healthy people across ages. Via MiXCR, TCRdb re-called the 5' RACE reads, giving one row per CDR3 protein. The table includes 850,000 to 1,000,000 distinct CDR3 sequences, roughly 51% detected once. The specimen sequenced was blood. Receptors originate from a woman in her sixties or seventies in good health. CDR3s include the opening cysteine and the closing phenylalanine or tryptophan. D genes are given only for firm matches. For some rows the clone size is stated as once, few or many, or as a class when expanded; others skip it.

clone size,CDR3 length,J gene,D gene,V gene,CDR3 DNA,CDR3 protein
NA,17,TRBJ2-7,TRBD2,TRBV7-2,TGTGCCAGCAGCCTCCTAGCGGGAACAAACAGGGGCTACGAGCAGTACTTC,CASSLLAGTNRGYEQYF
NA,14,TRBJ2-4,NA,TRBV7-9,TGTGCCAGCAGCTTACAGGACAGCTATAACATTCAGTACTTC,CASSLQDSYNIQYF
few,14,TRBJ2-1,TRBD2,TRBV5-1,TGCGCCAGCACAGGGACTAGCGCATACAATGAGCAGTTCTTC,CASTGTSAYNEQFF
NA,14,TRBJ2-3,TRBD2,TRBV29-1,TGCAGCGTTGTATTGTCTAGCGGGAGTGATACGCAGTATTTT,CSVVLSSGSDTQYF
NA,12,TRBJ2-1,NA,TRBV28,TGTGCCAGCAGTGAGGCCGGGACTGAGCAGTTCTTC,CASSEAGTEQFF
NA,15,TRBJ2-7,NA,TRBV29-1,TGCAGCGTTGAAGAAAAGGGCAGGGGTACCTACGAGCAGTACTTC,CSVEEKGRGTYEQYF
few,11,TRBJ2-1,NA,TRBV20-1,TGCAGTGCAACCAGCGGGTTTGAGCAGTTCTTC,CSATSGFEQFF
once,15,TRBJ2-3,TRBD2,TRBV20-1,TGCAGTGCACCGCCTAGCGGGAGAGGCTTGGATACGCAGTATTTT,CSAPPSGRGLDTQYF
NA,14,TRBJ2-7,TRBD2,TRBV20-1,TGCAGTGCTAGAGCGAGCGGGGGCGGCTACGAGCAGTACTTC,CSARASGGGYEQYF
NA,13,TRBJ2-1,TRBD1,TRBV5-5,TGTGCCAGCAGCTGGACAGGGGTAAATGAGCAGTTCTTC,CASSWTGVNEQFF
few,15,TRBJ1-6,NA,TRBV7-9,TGTGCCAGCAGCCCCTCGACAGCGAATAATTCACCCCTCCACTTT,CASSPSTANNSPLHF
NA,16,TRBJ2-5,TRBD2,TRBV4-2,TGTGCCAGCAGCCAAGTGGCGGGAGCGGGACAAGAGACCCAGTACTTC,CASSQVAGAGQETQYF
NA,14,TRBJ2-5,NA,TRBV28,TGTGCCAGCACCACTGCTACTACCCAAGAGACCCAGTACTTC,CASTTATTQETQYF
few,9,TRBJ2-4,NA,TRBV20-1,TGCAGTTGGGGGGACATTCAGTACTTC,CSWGDIQYF
NA,12,TRBJ1-1,TRBD1,TRBV29-1,TGCAGCGTTCTAGGACAGGCTACTGAAGCTTTCTTT,CSVLGQATEAFF
NA,15,TRBJ2-1,TRBD1,TRBV9,TGTGCCAGCAGCACGTCGGGACAGGGGGCTTTGAAGCAGTTCTTC,CASSTSGQGALKQFF
few,15,TRBJ2-5,TRBD2,TRBV10-3,TGTGCCATCAGTTGGGACTACTCGACCCAAGAGACCCAGTACTTC,CAISWDYSTQETQYF
NA,18,TRBJ2-3,TRBD1,TRBV4-1,TGCGCCAGCAGCCAACCTTTCTTCGCACAGGGGGCCTCAGATACGCAGTATTTT,CASSQPFFAQGASDTQYF
NA,15,TRBJ2-1,TRBD2,TRBV5-1,TGCGCCAGCAGCTTGGCTAGCGGGGGACCTAATGAGCAGTTCTTC,CASSLASGGPNEQFF
NA,12,TRBJ2-5,NA,TRBV20-1,TGCAGTACCGGGACATACCAAGAGACCCAGTACTTC,CSTGTYQETQYF
NA,15,TRBJ2-7,TRBD1,TRBV28,TGTGCCAGCAGTTTATCCCGGCAGGGGGCTGTCGAGCAGTACTTC,CASSLSRQGAVEQYF
few,14,TRBJ1-1,NA,TRBV7-2,TGTGCCAGCAGCTTTGGGCAGTTGAACACTGAAGCTTTCTTT,CASSFGQLNTEAFF
NA,16,TRBJ2-2,NA,TRBV7-8,TGTGCCAGCAGCTTAGACGTTCGGTATGGCACCGGGGAGCTGTTTTTT,CASSLDVRYGTGELFF
NA,14,TRBJ2-5,NA,TRBV21-1,TGTGCCAGCAGCAAGGGGCGGGGAAGGGATGAGCAGTACTTC,CASSKGRGRDEQYF
NA,14,TRBJ1-1,TRBD1,TRBV20-1,TGCAGTGCTAGAAGGGGACAGGGCAACACTGAAGCTTTCTTT,CSARRGQGNTEAFF
NA,17,TRBJ2-7,NA,TRBV4-3,TGCGCCAGCAGCCAAAAAAACTGGTACGACGGGGTCTACGAGCAGTACTTC,CASSQKNWYDGVYEQYF
NA,18,TRBJ2-4,TRBD2,TRBV3-1,TGTGCCAGCAGCCAAGATAGGAGTAGCGGGAGGTCCAAAAACATTCAGTACTTC,CASSQDRSSGRSKNIQYF
many,12,TRBJ2-4,NA,TRBV29-1,TGCAGCGTTCGACCAGCCAAAAACATTCAGTACTTC,CSVRPAKNIQYF
few,14,TRBJ2-5,TRBD2,TRBV7-2,TGTGCCAGCACCGCGGGCCTCGGGGGGGAGACCCAGTACTTC,CASTAGLGGETQYF
many,12,TRBJ2-7,NA,TRBV7-2,TGTGCCAGCAGCTTATTTAGAAACGAGCAGTACTTC,CASSLFRNEQYF
NA,14,TRBJ2-4,TRBD2,TRBV5-1,TGCGCCAGCAGCACAGCGACTAGCGGGACTTTTCAGTACTTC,CASSTATSGTFQYF
NA,14,TRBJ2-7,NA,TRBV7-2,TGTGCCAGCAGCTCCAGCCGCGTCTCCTACGAGCAGTACTTC,CASSSSRVSYEQYF
NA,14,TRBJ2-1,TRBD2,TRBV20-1,TGCAGTGCCACTACTAGCGCTCTCGCAAATGAGCAGTTCTTC,CSATTSALANEQFF
once,13,TRBJ1-5,NA,TRBV5-1,TGCGCCAGCCCCTACCACCCAGATCAGCCCCAGCATTTT,CASPYHPDQPQHF
NA,16,TRBJ2-1,TRBD2,TRBV12-3/TRBV12-4,TGTGCCAGCAGTTTAGGGGCTAGCGGGAGGGGTAATGAGCAGTTCTTC,CASSLGASGRGNEQFF
few,15,TRBJ2-5,NA,TRBV4-3,TGCGCCAGCAGCCTTCGGGCCTCCGGCGAAGAGACCCAGTACTTC,CASSLRASGEETQYF
few,15,TRBJ2-4,NA,TRBV4-1,TGCGCCAGCAGCCCTGGGACAATAGGCAAAAACATTCAGTACTTC,CASSPGTIGKNIQYF
NA,15,TRBJ2-7,NA,TRBV18,TGTGCCAGCTCACCACCGATCAGTAGCTCCTACGAGCAGTACTTC,CASSPPISSSYEQYF
NA,12,TRBJ2-7,NA,TRBV18,TGTGCCAGCTCACGGGTCAGGGACGAGCAGTACTTC,CASSRVRDEQYF